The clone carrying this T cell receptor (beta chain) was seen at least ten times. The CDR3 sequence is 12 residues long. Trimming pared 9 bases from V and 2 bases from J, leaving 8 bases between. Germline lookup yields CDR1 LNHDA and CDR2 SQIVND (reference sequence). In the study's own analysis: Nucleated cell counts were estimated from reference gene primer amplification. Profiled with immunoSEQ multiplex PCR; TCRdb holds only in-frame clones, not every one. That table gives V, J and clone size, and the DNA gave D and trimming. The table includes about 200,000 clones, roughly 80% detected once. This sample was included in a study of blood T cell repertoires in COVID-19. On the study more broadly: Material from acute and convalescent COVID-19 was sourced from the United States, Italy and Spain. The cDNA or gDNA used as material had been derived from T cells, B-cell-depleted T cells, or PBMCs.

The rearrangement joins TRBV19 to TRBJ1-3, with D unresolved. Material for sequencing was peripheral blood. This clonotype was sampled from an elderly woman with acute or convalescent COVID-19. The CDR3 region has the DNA TGTGCCAGCAATACTCCTGGAAACACCATATATTTT. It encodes CASNTPGNTIYF.